The T cell receptor beta chain described here comes from a study of blood T cell repertoires in COVID-19. Study-wide context: The origin of the acute and convalescent COVID-19 samples was the United States, Italy and Spain.

V was pared by 4 bases and J by 4 bases, with 6 bases of the junction left unmatched. In germline, CDR1 is LNHDA, CDR2 SQIVND (reference sequence). The CDR3 sequence is 15 residues long. The authors' processing: By means of reference gene primer amplification, nucleated cell counts were estimated. Clones were read by immunoSEQ multiplex PCR, and TCRdb kept only the in-frame ones, dropping some. V and J calls and clone size come straight from that table; D and trimming were deduced from the DNA. The sample contains 100,000 to 150,000 clones, roughly 88% of which appear only once. The genes are TRBV19 and TRBJ2-3; TRBD2 agrees at 9 bases. The receptor comes from a man in his fifties with acute or convalescent COVID-19. Material for sequencing was peripheral blood. The CDR3 coding sequence is TGTGCCAGTAGTAGGGCTAGCGGGATGGCAGATACGCAGTATTTT. Its translation: CASSRASGMADTQYF.